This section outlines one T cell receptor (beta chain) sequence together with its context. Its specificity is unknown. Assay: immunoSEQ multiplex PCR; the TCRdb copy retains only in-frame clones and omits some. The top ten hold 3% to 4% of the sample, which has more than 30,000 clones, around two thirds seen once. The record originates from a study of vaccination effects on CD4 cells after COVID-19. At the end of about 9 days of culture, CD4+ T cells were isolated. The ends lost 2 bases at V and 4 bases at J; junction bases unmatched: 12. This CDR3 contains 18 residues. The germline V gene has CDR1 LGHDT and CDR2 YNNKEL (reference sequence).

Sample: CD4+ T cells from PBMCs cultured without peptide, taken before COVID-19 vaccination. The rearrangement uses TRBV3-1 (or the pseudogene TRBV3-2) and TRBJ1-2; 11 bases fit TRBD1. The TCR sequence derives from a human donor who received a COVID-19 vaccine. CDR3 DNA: TGTGCCAGCAGCCAAACTCTCGGGACAGGGGGGGCTAGCTATGGCTACACCTTC. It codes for CASSQTLGTGGASYGYTF.